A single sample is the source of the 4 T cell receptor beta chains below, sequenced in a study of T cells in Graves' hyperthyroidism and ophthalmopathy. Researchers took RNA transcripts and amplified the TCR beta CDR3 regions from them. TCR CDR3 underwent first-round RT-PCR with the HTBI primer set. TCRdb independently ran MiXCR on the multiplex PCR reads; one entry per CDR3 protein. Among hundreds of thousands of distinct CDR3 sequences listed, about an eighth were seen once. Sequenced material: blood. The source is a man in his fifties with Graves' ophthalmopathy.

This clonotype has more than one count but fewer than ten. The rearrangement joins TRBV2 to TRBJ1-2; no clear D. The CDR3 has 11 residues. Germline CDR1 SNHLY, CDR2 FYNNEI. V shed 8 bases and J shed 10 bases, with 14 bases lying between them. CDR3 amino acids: CASSADTDYTF. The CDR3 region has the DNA TGTGCCAGCTCCGCAGACACAGACTACACCTTC.

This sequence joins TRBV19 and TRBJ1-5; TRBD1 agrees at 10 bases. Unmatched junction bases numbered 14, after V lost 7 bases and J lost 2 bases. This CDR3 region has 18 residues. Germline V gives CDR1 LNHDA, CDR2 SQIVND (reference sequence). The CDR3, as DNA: TGTGCCAGTACCCTGGGACAGGGGCGACCCAAGGGCAATCAGCCCCAGCATTTT. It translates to CASTLGQGRPKGNQPQHF.

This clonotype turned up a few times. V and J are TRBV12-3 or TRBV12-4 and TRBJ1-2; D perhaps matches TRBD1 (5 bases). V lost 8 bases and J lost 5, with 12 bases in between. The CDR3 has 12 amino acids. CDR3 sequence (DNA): TGTGCCAGCGGGCCGGGGCGGTATGGCTACACCTTC. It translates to CASGPGRYGYTF.

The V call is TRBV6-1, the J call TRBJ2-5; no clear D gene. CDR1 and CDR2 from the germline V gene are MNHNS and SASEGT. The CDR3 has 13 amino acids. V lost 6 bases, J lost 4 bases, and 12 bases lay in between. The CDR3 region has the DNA TGTGCCAGCAGCCCGACCTATCGAGAGACCCAGTACTTC. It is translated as CASSPTYRETQYF.